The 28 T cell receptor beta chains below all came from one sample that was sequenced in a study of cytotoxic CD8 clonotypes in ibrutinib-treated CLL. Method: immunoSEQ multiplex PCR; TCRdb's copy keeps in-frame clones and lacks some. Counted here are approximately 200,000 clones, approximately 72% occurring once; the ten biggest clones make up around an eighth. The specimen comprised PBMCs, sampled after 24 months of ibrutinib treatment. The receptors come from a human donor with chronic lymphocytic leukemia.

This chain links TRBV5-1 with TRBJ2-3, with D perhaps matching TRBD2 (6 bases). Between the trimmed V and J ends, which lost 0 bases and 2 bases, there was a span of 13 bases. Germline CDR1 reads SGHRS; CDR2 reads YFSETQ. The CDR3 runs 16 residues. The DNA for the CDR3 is TGCGCCAGCAGCTTGGGGTCTAGCGTTTCCACAGATACGCAGTATTTT. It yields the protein CASSLGSSVSTDTQYF.

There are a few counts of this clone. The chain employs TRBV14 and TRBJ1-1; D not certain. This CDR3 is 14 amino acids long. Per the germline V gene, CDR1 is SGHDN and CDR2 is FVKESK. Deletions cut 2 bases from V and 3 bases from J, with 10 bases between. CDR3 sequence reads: CASSQLQSHTEAFF. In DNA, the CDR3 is TGTGCCAGCAGCCAATTACAGAGTCACACTGAAGCTTTCTTT.

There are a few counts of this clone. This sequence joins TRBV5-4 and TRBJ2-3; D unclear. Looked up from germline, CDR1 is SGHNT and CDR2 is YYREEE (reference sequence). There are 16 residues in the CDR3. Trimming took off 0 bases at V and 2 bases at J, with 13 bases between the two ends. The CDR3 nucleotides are TGTGCCAGCAGCTTGGACTTATCTACGATCACAGATACGCAGTATTTT. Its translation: CASSLDLSTITDTQYF.

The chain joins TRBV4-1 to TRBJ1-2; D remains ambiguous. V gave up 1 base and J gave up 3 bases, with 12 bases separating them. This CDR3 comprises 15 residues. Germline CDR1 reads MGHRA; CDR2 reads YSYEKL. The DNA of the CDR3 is TGCGCCAGCAGCCAAGGGGAGGGCTACGACTATGGCTACACCTTC. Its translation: CASSQGEGYDYGYTF.

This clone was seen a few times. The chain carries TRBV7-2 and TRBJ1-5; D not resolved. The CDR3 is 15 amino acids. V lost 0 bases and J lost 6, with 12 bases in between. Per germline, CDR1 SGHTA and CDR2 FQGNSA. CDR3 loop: CASSLALRIGQPQHF. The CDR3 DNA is TGTGCCAGCAGCTTAGCGCTGAGAATTGGTCAGCCCCAGCATTTT. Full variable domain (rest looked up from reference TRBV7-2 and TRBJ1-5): GAGVSQSPSNKVTEKGKDVELRCDPISGHTALYWYRQSLGQGLEFLIYFQGNSAPDKSGLPSDRFSAERTGGSVSTLTIQRTQQEDSAVYLCASSLALRIGQPQHFGDGTRLSIL.

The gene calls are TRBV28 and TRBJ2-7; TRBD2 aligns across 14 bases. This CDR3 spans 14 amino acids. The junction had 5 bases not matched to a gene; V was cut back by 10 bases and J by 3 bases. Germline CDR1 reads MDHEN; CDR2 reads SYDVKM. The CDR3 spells CAITGLAGVYEQYF. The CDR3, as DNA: TGTGCCATCACGGGACTAGCGGGAGTCTACGAGCAGTACTTC.

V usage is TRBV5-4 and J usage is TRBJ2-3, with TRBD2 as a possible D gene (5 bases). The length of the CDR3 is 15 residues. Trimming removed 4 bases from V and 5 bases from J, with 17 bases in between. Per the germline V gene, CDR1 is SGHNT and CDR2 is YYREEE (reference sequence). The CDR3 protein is CASSPAGLAGDTQYF. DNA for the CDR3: TGTGCCAGCAGCCCCGCCGGGCTAGCAGGAGATACGCAGTATTTT.

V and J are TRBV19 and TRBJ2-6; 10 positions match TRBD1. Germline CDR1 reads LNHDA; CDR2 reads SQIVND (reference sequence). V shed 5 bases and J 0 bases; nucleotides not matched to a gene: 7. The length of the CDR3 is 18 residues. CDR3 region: CASSDRGPRSSGANVLTF. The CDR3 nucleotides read TGTGCCAGTAGTGACAGGGGGCCTCGAAGCTCTGGGGCCAACGTCCTGACTTTC.

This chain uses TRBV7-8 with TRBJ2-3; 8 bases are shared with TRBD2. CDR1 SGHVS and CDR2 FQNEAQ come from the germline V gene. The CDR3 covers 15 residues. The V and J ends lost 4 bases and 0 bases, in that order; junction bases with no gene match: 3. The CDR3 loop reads CASSWSGGSTDTQYF. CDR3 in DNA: TGTGCCAGCAGCTGGAGCGGGGGAAGCACAGATACGCAGTATTTT.

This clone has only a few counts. The CDR3 bases are TGTGCCAGCAGGTCCGGGACAGGGGGCGCCGAGCAGTACTTC. Protein: CASRSGTGGAEQYF. The genes are TRBV28 and TRBJ2-7; TRBD1 matches at 12 bases. Germline CDR1 is MDHEN and CDR2 is SYDVKM. Trimming took 6 bases from V and 6 from J; bases not matched to a gene: 6. This CDR3 is 14 amino acids long.

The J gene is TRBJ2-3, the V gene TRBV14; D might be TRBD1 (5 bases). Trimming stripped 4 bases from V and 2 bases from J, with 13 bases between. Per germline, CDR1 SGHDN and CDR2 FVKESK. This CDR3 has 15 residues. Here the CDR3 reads CASSPLGAPTDTQYF. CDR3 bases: TGTGCCAGCAGCCCCCTAGGGGCCCCCACAGATACGCAGTATTTT.

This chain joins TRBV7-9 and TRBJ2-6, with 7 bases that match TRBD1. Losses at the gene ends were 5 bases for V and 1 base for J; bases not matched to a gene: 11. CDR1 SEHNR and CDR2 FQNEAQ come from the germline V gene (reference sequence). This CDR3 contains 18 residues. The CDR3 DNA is TGTGCCAGCAGCGACTGGACAGGCGCCAGATCTGGGGCCAACGTCCTGACTTTC. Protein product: CASSDWTGARSGANVLTF.

CDR3 loop: CATPGLAGNNEQFF. CDR3 sequence (DNA): TGTGCCACCCCAGGACTAGCGGGAAACAATGAGCAGTTCTTC. The V call is TRBV28, the J call TRBJ2-1, with 12 positions matching TRBD2. The CDR3 has 14 amino acids. J lost 5 bases, V lost 10 bases, and 6 bases had no gene match. Germline V lookup: CDR1 MDHEN, CDR2 SYDVKM.

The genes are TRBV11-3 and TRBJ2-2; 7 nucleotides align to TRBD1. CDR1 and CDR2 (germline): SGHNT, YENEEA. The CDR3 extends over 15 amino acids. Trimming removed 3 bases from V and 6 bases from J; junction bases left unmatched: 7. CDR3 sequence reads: CASSFGHRGSGELFF. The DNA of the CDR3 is TGTGCCAGCAGCTTTGGACACAGGGGCTCCGGGGAGCTGTTTTTT.

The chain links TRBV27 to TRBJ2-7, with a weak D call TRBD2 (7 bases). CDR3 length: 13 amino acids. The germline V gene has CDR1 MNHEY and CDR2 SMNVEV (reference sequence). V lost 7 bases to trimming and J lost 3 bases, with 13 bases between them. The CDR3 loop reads CASKRGAGYEQYF. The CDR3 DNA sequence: TGTGCCAGCAAACGGGGGGCAGGCTACGAGCAGTACTTC.

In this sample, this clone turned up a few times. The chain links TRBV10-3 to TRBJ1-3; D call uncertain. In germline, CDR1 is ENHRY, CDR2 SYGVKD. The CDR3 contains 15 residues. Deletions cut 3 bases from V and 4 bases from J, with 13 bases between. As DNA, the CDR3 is TGTGCCATCAGTGATTTACGGAAACGGGGAAACACCATATATTTT. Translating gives CAISDLRKRGNTIYF.

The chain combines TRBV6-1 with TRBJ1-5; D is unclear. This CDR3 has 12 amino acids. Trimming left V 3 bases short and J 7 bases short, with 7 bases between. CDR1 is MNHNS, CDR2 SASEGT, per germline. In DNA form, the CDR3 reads TGTGCCAGCAGTGAGGACGTGCAGCCCCAGCATTTT. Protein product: CASSEDVQPQHF.

The CDR3 is CASSDHSGTQYF. The DNA of the CDR3 is TGTGCCAGCAGCGACCACAGCGGGACCCAGTACTTC. V and J are TRBV2 and TRBJ2-5; a possible D gene is TRBD2 (5 bases). There are 12 residues in the CDR3. Germline-derived CDR1 and CDR2 are SNHLY and FYNNEI. The germline V and J ends were trimmed by 6 bases and 7 bases, with 12 bases remaining between them.

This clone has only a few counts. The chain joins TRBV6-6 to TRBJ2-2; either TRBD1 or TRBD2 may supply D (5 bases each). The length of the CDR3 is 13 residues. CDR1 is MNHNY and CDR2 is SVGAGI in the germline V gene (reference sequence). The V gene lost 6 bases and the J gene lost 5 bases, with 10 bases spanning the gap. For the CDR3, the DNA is TGTGCCAGCAGGGGACGTATTACCGGGGAGCTGTTTTTT. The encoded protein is CASRGRITGELFF.

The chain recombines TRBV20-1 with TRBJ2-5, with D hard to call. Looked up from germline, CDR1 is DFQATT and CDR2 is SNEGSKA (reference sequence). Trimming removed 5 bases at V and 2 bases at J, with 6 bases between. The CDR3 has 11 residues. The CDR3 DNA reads TGCAGTGCTGTCGGACAAGAGACCCAGTACTTC. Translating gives CSAVGQETQYF.

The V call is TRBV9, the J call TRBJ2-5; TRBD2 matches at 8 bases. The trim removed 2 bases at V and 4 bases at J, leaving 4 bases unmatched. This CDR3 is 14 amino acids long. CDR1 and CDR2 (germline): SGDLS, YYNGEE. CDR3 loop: CASSVGGVVETQYF. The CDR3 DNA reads TGTGCCAGCAGCGTCGGGGGGGTGGTAGAGACCCAGTACTTC.

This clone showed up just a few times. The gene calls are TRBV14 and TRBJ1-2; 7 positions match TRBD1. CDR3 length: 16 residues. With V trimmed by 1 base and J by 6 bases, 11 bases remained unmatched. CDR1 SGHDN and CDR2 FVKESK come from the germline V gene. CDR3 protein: CASSQVGRGTADGYTF. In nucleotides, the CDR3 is TGTGCCAGCAGCCAAGTTGGCAGGGGGACAGCTGATGGCTACACCTTC.

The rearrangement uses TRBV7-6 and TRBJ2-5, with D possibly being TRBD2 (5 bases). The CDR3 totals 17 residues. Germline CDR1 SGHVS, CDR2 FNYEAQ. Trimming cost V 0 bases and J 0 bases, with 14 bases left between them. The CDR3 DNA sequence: TGTGCCAGCAGCTTAGCGCTGGCGGGCTGGTACCAAGAGACCCAGTACTTC. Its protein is CASSLALAGWYQETQYF.

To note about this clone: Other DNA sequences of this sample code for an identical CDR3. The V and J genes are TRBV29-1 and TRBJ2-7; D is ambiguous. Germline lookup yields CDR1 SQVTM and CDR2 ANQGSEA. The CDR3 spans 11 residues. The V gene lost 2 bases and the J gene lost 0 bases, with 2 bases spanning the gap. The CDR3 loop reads CSVESSYEQYF. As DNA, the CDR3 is TGCAGCGTTGAATCCTCCTACGAGCAGTACTTC.

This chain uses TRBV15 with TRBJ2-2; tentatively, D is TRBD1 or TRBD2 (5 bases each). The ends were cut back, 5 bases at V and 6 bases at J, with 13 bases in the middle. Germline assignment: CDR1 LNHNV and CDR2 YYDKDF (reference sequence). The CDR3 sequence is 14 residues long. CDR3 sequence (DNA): TGTGCCACCAGCGGACCAGGGCGGGCCGGGGAGCTGTTTTTT. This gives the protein CATSGPGRAGELFF.

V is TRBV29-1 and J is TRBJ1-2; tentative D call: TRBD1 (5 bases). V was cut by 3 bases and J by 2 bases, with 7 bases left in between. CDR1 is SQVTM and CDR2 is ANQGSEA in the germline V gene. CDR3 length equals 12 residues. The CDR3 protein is CSVDNRNYGYTF. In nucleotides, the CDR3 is TGCAGCGTTGATAACAGGAACTATGGCTACACCTTC.

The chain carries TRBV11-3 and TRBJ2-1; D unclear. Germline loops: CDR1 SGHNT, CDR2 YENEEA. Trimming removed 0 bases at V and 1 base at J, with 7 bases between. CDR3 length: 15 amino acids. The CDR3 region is CASSLDMGSYNEQFF. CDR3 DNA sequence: TGTGCCAGCAGCTTAGATATGGGGTCCTACAATGAGCAGTTCTTC.

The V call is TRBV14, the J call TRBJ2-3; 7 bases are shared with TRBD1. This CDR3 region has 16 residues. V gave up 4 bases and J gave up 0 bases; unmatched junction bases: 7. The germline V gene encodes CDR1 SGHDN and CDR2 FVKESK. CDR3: CASSPGTVRSTDTQYF. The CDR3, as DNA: TGTGCCAGCAGCCCCGGGACAGTACGGAGCACAGATACGCAGTATTTT.